Presented here are 30 T cell receptor beta chains from one specimen sequenced in a study of T-cell memory formation after mild COVID-19. TCRdb itself ran the 5' RACE reads through MiXCR, one entry per CDR3 protein. Seen here are about 130,000 distinct CDR3 sequences, 5% to 6.5% observed once, and the top ten hold under 2.5%. Sequencing was performed on PBMCs or a T cell subset sorted from them (not recorded which). These TCRs come from an adult woman who had mild COVID-19 (a few samples of this study predate the infection). Cell type and time point are not known.

This chain connects TRBV27 to TRBJ1-4; D might be TRBD1 (5 bases). CDR1 and CDR2 (germline): MNHEY, SMNVEV (reference sequence). Trimming pared 5 bases from V and 5 bases from J, leaving 12 bases between. CDR3 length equals 14 residues. The CDR3 region is CASSARGGNEKLFF. CDR3 nucleotides: TGTGCCAGCAGTGCCCGGGGCGGGAATGAAAAACTGTTTTTT. Using reference TRBV27 and TRBJ1-4 for the parts outside the CDR3, the full variable domain is EAQVTQNPRYLITVTGKKLTVTCSQNMNHEYMSWYRQDPGLGLRQIYYSMNVEVTDKGDVPEGYKVSRKEKRNFPLILESPSPNQTSLYFCASSARGGNEKLFFGSGTQLSVL.

This clonotype was seen a few times. V usage is TRBV5-1 and J usage is TRBJ2-2; TRBD2 aligns across 7 bases. The germline V gene encodes CDR1 SGHRS and CDR2 YFSETQ. The CDR3 spans 15 residues. J gave up 5 bases and V 2 bases, and 6 bases lay outside the gene matches. CDR3 region: CASSFWRGSTGELFF. CDR3 DNA sequence: TGCGCCAGCAGCTTTTGGCGGGGGAGTACCGGGGAGCTGTTTTTT.

This CDR3 is CASTPTGEVNTGELFF. CDR3 bases: TGTGCCAGCACTCCGACGGGGGAGGTGAACACCGGGGAGCTGTTTTTT. The gene calls are TRBV25-1 and TRBJ2-2, with D possibly TRBD2 on 6 matching bases. V lost 7 bases and J 1 base, leaving 16 bases between the germline ends. Per the germline V gene, CDR1 is MGHDK and CDR2 is SYGVNS. CDR3 length: 16 residues. The full variable domain, with the rest looked up from reference TRBV25-1 and TRBJ2-2, is EADIYQTPRYLVIGTGKKITLECSQTMGHDKMYWYQQDPGMELHLIHYSYGVNSTEKGDLSSESTVSRIRTEHFPLTLESARPSHTSQYLCASTPTGEVNTGELFFGEGSRLTVL.

J is TRBJ1-2 and V is TRBV5-4; TRBD1 might be the D (5 bases). CDR1 and CDR2 (germline): SGHNT, YYREEE (reference sequence). Trimming left V 0 bases short and J 6 bases short, with 18 bases between. This CDR3 spans 16 amino acids. The CDR3 is CASSLDRSGRPHGYTF. CDR3 nucleotides: TGTGCCAGCAGCTTGGACCGCTCAGGGCGTCCTCATGGCTACACCTTC.

This clonotype was detected a few times. The chain is built from TRBV29-1 and TRBJ2-1, with 9 bases aligning to TRBD1. The ends lost 6 bases at V and 8 bases at J; junction bases unmatched: 11. The CDR3 runs 14 residues. Germline assignment: CDR1 SQVTM and CDR2 ANQGSEA. In DNA, the CDR3 is TGCAGCGTACGTGGGGACAGGGAGGTCGATGAGCAGTTCTTC. It specifies CSVRGDREVDEQFF.

This clonotype was seen only a few times. The rearrangement joins TRBV12-3 or TRBV12-4 to TRBJ2-7; weak D call: TRBD1 (6 bases). Trimming took off 4 bases at V and 8 bases at J, with 12 bases between the two ends. This CDR3 spans 12 amino acids. CDR3 nucleotides: TGTGCCAGCAGTTCCCACAGGGAGCAGCAGTACTTC. Encoded protein: CASSSHREQQYF.

The rearrangement joins TRBV12-3 or TRBV12-4 to TRBJ2-7, with TRBD1 identical over 7 bases. CDR3 size: 16 residues. Trimming removed 3 bases from V and 4 bases from J; junction bases left unmatched: 12. The DNA for the CDR3 is TGTGCCAGCAGTTTCCTCCTGGCAGGGGGAATATACGAGCAGTACTTC. Translation: CASSFLLAGGIYEQYF.

This clonotype was observed a handful of times. The rearrangement uses TRBV7-8 and TRBJ1-2; perhaps TRBD1 as D (5 bases). V lost 5 bases and J 4 bases, leaving 11 bases between the germline ends. This CDR3 has 13 residues. Germline loops: CDR1 SGHVS, CDR2 FQNEAQ. The CDR3 region has the DNA TGTGCCAGCAGCCCACAAGGGGTCTATGGCTACACCTTC. Amino acid sequence: CASSPQGVYGYTF.

The V call is TRBV4-1, the J call TRBJ1-2, with 10 bases that match TRBD1. J lost 1 base, V lost 5 bases, and 4 bases had no gene match. CDR3 size: 15 residues. The germline V gene encodes CDR1 MGHRA and CDR2 YSYEKL. The CDR3 loop reads CASSARDRGNYGYTF. CDR3 nucleotides: TGCGCCAGCAGCGCCAGGGACAGGGGTAACTATGGCTACACCTTC.

This clonotype was counted between two and nine times. The conserved phenylalanine or tryptophan normally closing the CDR3 is absent here, so this likely arose from a read error. The DNA is left out, because the CDR3 cannot be placed on it with certainty; the CDR3 is given as TCRdb lists it. This sequence joins TRBV20-1 and TRBJ2-7; TRBD2 reflects the table's D call only, with no check against the DNA. The CDR3 has 11 amino acids, counting both end residues. Germline CDR1 and CDR2: DFQATT and SNEGSKA (reference sequence). CDR3 protein: CSARDRELVHI.

This clonotype was detected a few times. J is TRBJ1-5 and V is TRBV19; 7 nucleotides agree with TRBD1. This CDR3 has 15 amino acids. The V gene's germline CDR1 is LNHDA and CDR2 SQIVND (reference sequence). V gave up 3 bases and J gave up 9 bases; unmatched junction bases: 11. CDR3 loop: CASSIAGRGGWPQHF. As DNA, the CDR3 is TGTGCCAGTAGTATCGCCGGCAGGGGGGGTTGGCCCCAGCATTTT.

This clonotype has a handful of counts. The J gene is TRBJ1-1, the V gene TRBV5-1, with unresolved D. From germline, CDR1 is SGHRS and CDR2 YFSETQ. Trimming pared 6 bases from V and 0 bases from J, leaving 12 bases between. This CDR3 is 14 amino acids long. CDR3 in amino acids: CASKFGAMNTEAFF. CDR3 nucleotides: TGCGCCAGCAAGTTCGGAGCTATGAACACTGAAGCTTTCTTT.

There are many counts of this clonotype. This rearrangement joins TRBV6-5 to TRBJ2-7; possibly TRBD1 for D (5 bases). Deletions cut 4 bases from V and 4 bases from J, with 8 bases between. The CDR3 consists of 12 residues. The germline V gene has CDR1 MNHEY and CDR2 SVGAGI. CDR3 nucleotides: TGTGCCAGCAGTTTTCAGGGTTACGAGCAGTACTTC. Translated: CASSFQGYEQYF.

This clonotype was counted a few times. The chain uses TRBV4-1 and TRBJ2-1; D is possibly TRBD2 (5 bases). Per the germline V gene, CDR1 is MGHRA and CDR2 is YSYEKL. Trimming shortened V by 2 bases and J by 3 bases, and 14 bases separated the two germline ends. CDR3 size: 16 residues. CDR3 coding DNA: TGCGCCAGCAGCCAAAGAGGAGGAAGCGGCTACAATGAGCAGTTCTTC. It codes for CASSQRGGSGYNEQFF.

The chain has TRBV30 and TRBJ2-1; 10 positions agree with TRBD2. Trimming cost V 1 base and J 9 bases; bases outside gene matches: 3. The CDR3 contains 13 residues. Germline lookup yields CDR1 GTSNPN and CDR2 SVGIG (reference sequence). CDR3 in amino acids: CAWSALAGIEQFF. CDR3 in DNA: TGTGCCTGGAGTGCACTAGCGGGAATTGAGCAGTTCTTC. The whole variable domain, remainder taken from reference TRBV30 and TRBJ2-1, is SQTIHQWPATLVQPVGSPLSLECTVEGTSNPNLYWYRQAAGRGLQLLFYSVGIGQISSEVPQNLSASRPQDRQFILSSKKLLLSDSGFYLCAWSALAGIEQFFGPGTRLTVL.

The genes are TRBV29-1 and TRBJ2-7; D is ambiguous. CDR1 is SQVTM and CDR2 is ANQGSEA in the germline V gene. The CDR3 is made up of 12 amino acids. Trimming left V 6 bases short and J 6 bases short, with 15 bases between. Here the CDR3 DNA reads TGCAGCGTCGCACACCGGGCCGGCGAGCAGTACTTC. This encodes CSVAHRAGEQYF.

The rearrangement uses TRBV5-4 and TRBJ2-7; 7 bases map to TRBD1. CDR3 length equals 14 residues. Germline assignment: CDR1 SGHNT and CDR2 YYREEE (reference sequence). V lost 4 bases to trimming and J lost 3 bases; unmatched junction nucleotides: 7. The CDR3 DNA reads TGTGCCAGCAGCCCGAGACAGGGATTCTACGAGCAGTACTTC. As protein: CASSPRQGFYEQYF.

At least ten counts were recorded for this clonotype. The chain recombines TRBV24-1 with TRBJ2-2; D call uncertain. Per the germline V gene, CDR1 is KGHDR and CDR2 is SFDVKD. The CDR3 sequence is 13 residues long. V shed 6 bases and J shed 2 bases, with 6 bases lying between them. The CDR3 is CATSRLNTGELFF. The CDR3 DNA sequence: TGTGCCACCAGTCGATTAAACACCGGGGAGCTGTTTTTT.

This clonotype was counted many times. The rearrangement joins TRBV5-1 to TRBJ2-3; TRBD1 or TRBD2 may be the D gene (6 bases each). CDR3 length: 15 residues. V lost 0 bases and J lost 6, with 14 bases in between. Germline values: CDR1 SGHRS, CDR2 YFSETQ. This CDR3 is CASSLAGGGFDTQYF. The CDR3 nucleotides are TGCGCCAGCAGCTTGGCCGGGGGCGGATTCGATACGCAGTATTTT.

This clonotype was seen only a few times. V is TRBV7-8 and J is TRBJ2-3; 7 nucleotides line up with TRBD1. The CDR3 length is 16 residues. Trimming removed 5 bases from V and 5 bases from J; junction bases left unmatched: 13. Germline CDR1 is SGHVS and CDR2 is FQNEAQ. The CDR3 DNA follows: TGTGCCAGCAGCAGACGACAGGGTACTACCAGAGATACGCAGTATTTT. Its translation is CASSRRQGTTRDTQYF.

This clonotype showed up just a few times. The V gene is TRBV4-1, the J gene TRBJ2-5; TRBD1 is a possible D gene (5 bases). The germline CDR1 and CDR2 sequences are MGHRA and YSYEKL. The CDR3 runs 15 residues. The germline V and J ends were trimmed by 4 bases and 5 bases, with 17 bases remaining between them. DNA for the CDR3: TGCGCCAGCAGCCGCGTATCTACCCCAGGGGAGACCCAGTACTTC. This translates into CASSRVSTPGETQYF.

This clonotype has just a few counts. This chain links TRBV24-1 with TRBJ2-2; TRBD1 agrees at 9 bases. CDR1 and CDR2 (germline): KGHDR, SFDVKD. This CDR3 is built from 15 residues. V gave up 7 bases and J gave up 4 bases; unmatched junction bases: 6. CDR3 DNA: TGTGCCACCAGCCCTGGGACAGGGTTCACCGGGGAGCTGTTTTTT. The encoded protein is CATSPGTGFTGELFF.

The V gene is TRBV3-1, the J gene TRBJ2-1; no clear D gene. The CDR3 totals 15 residues. Germline assignment: CDR1 LGHDT and CDR2 YNNKEL (reference sequence). Trimming shortened V by 5 bases and J by 4 bases, and 15 bases separated the two germline ends. CDR3 residues: CASSWSDRNYNEQFF. The CDR3 DNA reads as TGTGCCAGCAGCTGGTCTGACCGCAATTACAATGAGCAGTTCTTC.

This clonotype was seen only a few times. CDR3 coding DNA: TGTGCCAGCAGCCGACAAGTTGGACCCGGAATGAACACTGAAGCTTTCTTT. Its protein product is CASSRQVGPGMNTEAFF. This sequence joins TRBV7-9 and TRBJ1-1; D gene ambiguous. The CDR3 covers 17 residues. V gave up 5 bases and J gave up 0 bases, with 19 bases separating them. Germline V gene sequence: CDR1 SEHNR, CDR2 FQNEAQ (reference sequence).

This clonotype showed up many times. CDR3 region: CSAKRGAQEQFF. In DNA, the CDR3 is TGCAGTGCTAAGAGGGGGGCACAAGAGCAGTTCTTC. V is TRBV20-1 and J is TRBJ2-1; D assignment may be TRBD1 or TRBD2 (6 bases each). V was clipped by 4 bases and J by 10 bases, with 14 bases between them. CDR3 length: 12 amino acids. Germline V gives CDR1 DFQATT, CDR2 SNEGSKA (reference sequence).

This clonotype has a handful of counts. The chain employs TRBV18 and TRBJ2-5; unclear D gene. CDR1 is KGHSH and CDR2 is LQKENI in the germline V gene. Deletions cut 0 bases from V and 5 bases from J, with 10 bases between. The CDR3 totals 14 residues. In nucleotides, the CDR3 is TGTGCCAGCTCACCACCGTCCAGAAAGGAGACCCAGTACTTC. Translating gives CASSPPSRKETQYF.

This chain joins TRBV12-3 or TRBV12-4 and TRBJ2-3; a possible D gene is TRBD1 (6 bases). The CDR3 loop spans 16 amino acids. Trimming pared 7 bases from V and 3 bases from J, leaving 20 bases between. In DNA form, the CDR3 reads TGTGCCAGCACATTGGGGGCGAAAGTTGGGACAGATACGCAGTATTTT. Amino acid sequence: CASTLGAKVGTDTQYF.

This rearrangement joins TRBV29-1 to TRBJ2-2, with TRBD1 matching 10 bases. Per germline, CDR1 SQVTM and CDR2 ANQGSEA. CDR3 length equals 15 residues. J lost 0 bases, V lost 5 bases, and 3 bases had no gene match. The CDR3 loop is CSVRTGGANTGELFF. CDR3 in DNA: TGCAGCGTTAGGACAGGGGGGGCGAACACCGGGGAGCTGTTTTTT.

This clonotype was detected ten times or more. The chain recombines TRBV11-2 with TRBJ1-2; maybe TRBD1 (6 bases). The germline V gene has CDR1 SGHAT and CDR2 FQNNGV. This CDR3 has 14 residues. Trimming stripped 3 bases from V and 4 bases from J, with 12 bases between. CDR3 nucleotide sequence: TGTGCCAGCAGCTTGGCGGGACAAGGCTATGGCTACACCTTC. Its protein product is CASSLAGQGYGYTF.

This clonotype occurred many times. The chain uses TRBV28 and TRBJ2-1; D unclear. The V and J ends lost 4 bases and 10 bases respectively, with 11 bases between them. CDR1 and CDR2 from the germline V gene are MDHEN and SYDVKM. CDR3 length: 12 residues. CDR3 in amino acids: CASSSWEWEQFF. The CDR3, as DNA: TGTGCCAGCAGTTCTTGGGAATGGGAGCAGTTCTTC.